This T cell receptor (beta chain) was recovered during a study of PD-L1 blockade in urothelial cancer. At the level of the study: Atezolizumab 1,200 mg was given intravenously every 3 weeks, starting 2014. Reported median T cell count for blood samples was more than 110,000.

Study-wide findings and caveats: Below-median TCR clonality that was measured in pretreatment blood predicted better survival. Tumor-associated TCR clones expanded more in blood at 3 weeks in patients with durable benefit.

This table comes from immunoSEQ multiplex PCR, and its TCRdb copy is limited to in-frame clones, with some not included. Seen here are 30,000 to 50,000 clones, around nine tenths observed once, and the top ten hold around 2%. Comments on this clone: Antigen unknown.

The sequences come from PBMCs, collected around atezolizumab (anti-PD-L1) treatment. The receptor comes from a man aged 60 to 69 with urothelial cancer.

CDR3 bases: TGTGCCAGCTCACCCGATGGACTAGCGGCTGACGAGCAGTACTTC. It translates to CASSPDGLAADEQYF. This sequence joins TRBV18 and TRBJ2-7; the match to TRBD2 covers 10 bases. J was trimmed by 5 bases and V by 3 bases; bases with no gene match: 7. CDR1 and CDR2 (germline): KGHSH, LQKENI. This CDR3 has 15 residues. Complete variable domain (other parts from reference TRBV18 and TRBJ2-7): NAGVMQNPRHLVRRRGQEARLRCSPMKGHSHVYWYRQLPEEGLKFMVYLQKENIIDESGMPKERFSAEFPKEGPSILRIQQVVRGDSAAYFCASSPDGLAADEQYFGPGTRLTVT.